The 28 T cell receptor beta chains presented below share a single source sample, sequenced in a study of beta chain features in type 1 diabetes. Antigens of these TCRs are unknown. Sequencing targeted expressed TCRB transcripts, as all isolated RNA had been reverse transcribed. Sequenced by immunoSEQ multiplex PCR; TCRdb stores in-frame clones only, minus some. The data contain about 250,000 clones, approximately 11% of them seen just once; the ten biggest clones take up about 0.018%. Study-wide results and limits: Shortening of TCRB CDR3s, moderate but significant, appeared in all four CD4+ subsets of Type 1 diabetes patients.

Sequencing was done on a sample of naive CD4+ T cells from blood. These receptor sequences come from a man younger than 45 with type 1 diabetes.

This clone was seen a few times. J is TRBJ2-7 and V is TRBV7-2; the match to TRBD1 covers 7 bases. The CDR3 covers 14 residues. Losses at the gene ends were 3 bases for V and 0 bases for J; bases not matched to a gene: 2. Germline-derived CDR1 and CDR2 are SGHTA and FQGNSA. The CDR3 nucleotides read TGTGCCAGCAGCTTGACAGGGAGCTCCTACGAGCAGTACTTC. It is translated as CASSLTGSSYEQYF.

The chain couples TRBV9 to TRBJ2-4, with 7 bases lining up with TRBD1. CDR1 is SGDLS, CDR2 YYNGEE, per germline. CDR3 size: 15 residues. V shed 3 bases and J 0 bases; nucleotides not matched to a gene: 3. CDR3 sequence (DNA): TGTGCCAGCAGCGCAGGGACAGTAGCCAAAAACATTCAGTACTTC. Protein product: CASSAGTVAKNIQYF. Looking up the rest from reference TRBV9 and TRBJ2-4 gives the full variable domain: DSGVTQTPKHLITATGQRVTLRCSPRSGDLSVYWYQQSLDQGLQFLIQYYNGEERAKGNILERFSAQQFPDLHSELNLSSLELGDSALYFCASSAGTVAKNIQYFGAGTRLSVL.

This clone was seen only a few times. The chain couples TRBV30 to TRBJ1-1, with a tentative D call TRBD1 (5 bases). Germline V gene lookup returns CDR1 GTSNPN and CDR2 SVGIG (reference sequence). The CDR3 runs to 14 residues. V was shortened by 3 bases and J by 6 bases, with 17 bases between the two germline ends. DNA for the CDR3: TGTGCCTGGAGGAATCGAGCTCGCAGGGCTGAAGCTTTCTTT. Protein product: CAWRNRARRAEAFF. The full variable domain, in which reference TRBV30 and TRBJ1-1 provide the parts outside the CDR3, is SQTIHQWPATLVQPVGSPLSLECTVEGTSNPNLYWYRQAAGRGLQLLFYSVGIGQISSEVPQNLSASRPQDRQFILSSKKLLLSDSGFYLCAWRNRARRAEAFFGQGTRLTVV.

In this sample, this clone turned up a few times. The chain has TRBV7-9 and TRBJ2-1; 12 nucleotides match TRBD2. Germline lookup yields CDR1 SEHNR and CDR2 FQNEAQ (reference sequence). The CDR3 extends over 15 amino acids. The ends lost 1 base at V and 7 bases at J; junction bases unmatched: 2. The CDR3 coding sequence is TGTGCCAGCAGCTTAGGACTAGCGGGGGTTAATGAGCAGTTCTTC. The encoded protein is CASSLGLAGVNEQFF. The whole variable domain, filled in from reference TRBV7-9 and TRBJ2-1, reads DTGVSQNPRHKITKRGQNVTFRCDPISEHNRLYWYRQTLGQGPEFLTYFQNEAQLEKSRLLSDRFSAERPKGSFSTLEIQRTEQGDSAMYLCASSLGLAGVNEQFFGPGTRLTVL.

This rearrangement joins TRBV14 to TRBJ2-7, with D maybe TRBD2 (6 bases). Trimming took 2 bases from V and 5 from J, leaving 13 bases between them. This CDR3 region has 14 residues. Germline V gives CDR1 SGHDN, CDR2 FVKESK. For the CDR3, the DNA is TGTGCCAGCAGCCAACGTACTAGCATCAACGAGCAGTACTTC. It yields the protein CASSQRTSINEQYF.

V is TRBV4-2 and J is TRBJ1-2; a weak D match, TRBD1 (5 bases). CDR1 is LGHNA, CDR2 YNFKEQ, per germline. V lost 2 bases and J lost 2, with 9 bases in between. This CDR3 contains 14 residues. CDR3: CASSQSNRNYGYTF. CDR3 nucleotide sequence: TGTGCCAGCAGCCAATCCAACAGGAACTATGGCTACACCTTC.

V gene TRBV5-1 combines with J gene TRBJ2-5; D is perhaps TRBD1 (6 bases). V lost 7 bases and J 12 bases, leaving 25 bases between the germline ends. This CDR3 is 14 amino acids long. CDR1 is SGHRS, CDR2 YFSETQ, per germline. The CDR3 DNA reads TGCGCCAGCGGCCAATTGGACAGCCTAGGTTCGGAGTACTTC. Encoded protein: CASGQLDSLGSEYF.

J is TRBJ2-5 and V is TRBV28; 9 bases are a match to TRBD1. The length of the CDR3 is 13 residues. J lost 4 bases, V lost 7 bases, and 4 bases had no gene match. Germline lookup yields CDR1 MDHEN and CDR2 SYDVKM. The CDR3 sequence is CASIQQGAETQYF. CDR3 nucleotides: TGTGCCAGCATCCAACAGGGGGCAGAGACCCAGTACTTC.

For this clone: This sample also contains other DNA sequences that code for the same CDR3. The V gene is TRBV6-5, the J gene TRBJ2-3; 7 nucleotides align to TRBD1. The CDR3 has 13 residues. The V gene end was trimmed by 5 bases and the J gene end by 3 bases; junction bases not matched to a gene: 2. CDR1 and CDR2 from the germline V gene are MNHEY and SVGAGI. The DNA for the CDR3 is TGTGCCAGCAGTCCGACAGGGACAGATACGCAGTATTTT. Protein: CASSPTGTDTQYF.

This clone has only a few counts. The chain uses TRBV7-3 and TRBJ2-1; 10 nucleotides match TRBD2. This CDR3 region has 13 residues. V was pared by 6 bases and J by 5 bases, with 1 base of the junction left unmatched. The germline V gene has CDR1 SGHTA and CDR2 FQGTGA. The CDR3 region is CASRLAGNNEQFF. For the CDR3, the DNA is TGTGCCAGCAGACTAGCGGGGAACAATGAGCAGTTCTTC.

This clone has a handful of counts. The rearrangement uses TRBV18 and TRBJ2-7; 12 bases are shared with TRBD1. Germline CDR1 and CDR2: KGHSH and LQKENI. V lost 3 bases to trimming and J lost 7 bases; unmatched junction nucleotides: 7. This CDR3 is 15 amino acids long. CDR3 protein: CASSPAGQGAREQYF. CDR3 nucleotide sequence: TGTGCCAGCTCACCGGCGGGACAGGGGGCGAGGGAGCAGTACTTC. Using reference TRBV18 and TRBJ2-7 for the parts outside the CDR3, the full variable domain is NAGVMQNPRHLVRRRGQEARLRCSPMKGHSHVYWYRQLPEEGLKFMVYLQKENIIDESGMPKERFSAEFPKEGPSILRIQQVVRGDSAAYFCASSPAGQGAREQYFGPGTRLTVT.

The gene calls are TRBV4-3 and TRBJ1-1, with 10 bases that match TRBD1. V shed 4 bases and J 0 bases; nucleotides not matched to a gene: 2. The CDR3 runs to 15 residues. Germline-derived CDR1 and CDR2 are LGHNA and YSLEER. The CDR3: CASSRGTGVNTEAFF. In DNA, the CDR3 is TGCGCCAGCAGCCGTGGGACAGGGGTGAACACTGAAGCTTTCTTT.

This clone was observed a handful of times. J is TRBJ1-3 and V is TRBV23-1; a possible D gene is TRBD1 (5 bases). TRBV23-1 qualifies as an ORF whose function is uncertain. CDR3 length: 17 residues. Trimming left V 8 bases short and J 0 bases short, with 20 bases between. The DNA of the CDR3 is TGCGCCAGCTATCCCTCGGCGGGGCACAACTCTGGAAACACCATATATTTT. It codes for CASYPSAGHNSGNTIYF.

The chain has TRBV6-5 and TRBJ2-7, with a possible D match to TRBD1 (5 bases). The ends were cut back, 0 bases at V and 2 bases at J, with 11 bases in the middle. The CDR3 contains 15 residues. The V gene's germline CDR1 is MNHEY and CDR2 SVGAGI. The CDR3 bases are TGTGCCAGCAGTTACTCGATCCTGGGGCCCTACGAGCAGTACTTC. This sequence encodes CASSYSILGPYEQYF.

This chain connects TRBV5-4 to TRBJ1-2, with 7 nucleotides matching TRBD1. Germline loops: CDR1 SGHNT, CDR2 YYREEE (reference sequence). V shed 4 bases and J 8 bases; nucleotides not matched to a gene: 8. This CDR3 has 13 residues. The CDR3 loop reads CASSHPTGEGYTF. The CDR3 DNA reads TGTGCCAGCAGCCACCCTACAGGGGAAGGCTACACCTTC.

The chain is built from TRBV4-2 and TRBJ2-7; perhaps TRBD2 as D (7 bases). The CDR3 contains 14 residues. The germline V and J ends were trimmed by 0 bases and 3 bases, with 9 bases remaining between them. Germline assignment: CDR1 LGHNA and CDR2 YNFKEQ. The CDR3 here is CASSQERGGYEQYF. CDR3 coding DNA: TGTGCCAGCAGCCAAGAAAGGGGGGGCTACGAGCAGTACTTC.

The chain links TRBV9 to TRBJ2-3, with 8 bases fitting TRBD1. Unmatched junction bases numbered 7, after V lost 3 bases and J lost 10 bases. The CDR3 consists of 13 residues. Germline CDR1 SGDLS, CDR2 YYNGEE. This chain's CDR3 is CASSGGTGSAQYF. DNA of the CDR3: TGTGCCAGCAGCGGAGGGACAGGTTCGGCGCAGTATTTT. Using reference TRBV9 and TRBJ2-3 for the parts outside the CDR3, the full variable domain is DSGVTQTPKHLITATGQRVTLRCSPRSGDLSVYWYQQSLDQGLQFLIQYYNGEERAKGNILERFSAQQFPDLHSELNLSSLELGDSALYFCASSGGTGSAQYFGPGTRLTVL.

The V call is TRBV29-1, the J call TRBJ2-3; TRBD1 might be the D (6 bases). Trimming removed 4 bases from V and 1 base from J, with 6 bases in between. The CDR3 contains 12 residues. Germline assignment: CDR1 SQVTM and CDR2 ANQGSEA. The CDR3 spells CSVGTGTDTQYF. The CDR3 region has the DNA TGCAGCGTTGGGACAGGCACAGATACGCAGTATTTT.

V gene TRBV4-2 combines with J gene TRBJ1-2; weak D call: TRBD1 (5 bases). This CDR3 comprises 15 residues. Between the trimmed V and J ends, which lost 0 bases and 2 bases, there was a span of 10 bases. Germline values: CDR1 LGHNA, CDR2 YNFKEQ. CDR3 protein: CASSQDSTGNYGYTF. CDR3 coding DNA: TGTGCCAGCAGCCAAGATAGCACAGGAAACTATGGCTACACCTTC.

V and J are TRBV2 and TRBJ2-7, with TRBD1 matching 12 bases. CDR1 and CDR2 from the germline V gene are SNHLY and FYNNEI. The CDR3 loop spans 15 amino acids. V dropped 2 bases and J dropped 10; count of bases not matched to a gene: 9. CDR3 amino acids: CASSEKGQGAVGQYF. The CDR3 DNA reads as TGTGCCAGCAGTGAAAAGGGACAGGGGGCGGTCGGACAGTACTTC.

This clone has more than one count but fewer than ten. The chain employs TRBV28 and TRBJ1-2; 8 bases agree with TRBD1. Trimming took 7 bases from V and 7 from J; bases not matched to a gene: 5. This CDR3 spans 12 amino acids. Germline CDR1 and CDR2: MDHEN and SYDVKM. The CDR3 DNA sequence: TGTGCCAGCATTGACAGGGGCGGTGGCTACACCTTC. This sequence encodes CASIDRGGGYTF.

This clone was counted only a few times. V and J are TRBV29-1 and TRBJ2-5, with 11 bases identical to TRBD2. Germline V CDR1 and CDR2: SQVTM, ANQGSEA. The junction had 14 bases not matched to a gene; V was cut back by 6 bases and J by 11 bases. The CDR3 has 14 amino acids. The CDR3 sequence: CSVETSGEFIEQYF. CDR3 sequence (DNA): TGCAGCGTCGAGACTAGCGGGGAATTTATTGAGCAGTACTTC.

This clone was found a few times. The chain employs TRBV6-5 and TRBJ2-7; D gene uncertain. CDR3 length: 16 residues. Between the trimmed V and J ends, which lost 0 bases and 0 bases, there was a span of 12 bases. Germline-derived CDR1 and CDR2 are MNHEY and SVGAGI. The CDR3 reads CASSYSSSRSSYEQYF. In nucleotides, the CDR3 is TGTGCCAGCAGTTACTCGAGTAGTCGGAGCTCCTACGAGCAGTACTTC.

The J gene is TRBJ1-5, the V gene TRBV19, with TRBD1 matching 10 bases. Germline assignment: CDR1 LNHDA and CDR2 SQIVND (reference sequence). The CDR3 consists of 15 residues. Trimming at V came to 3 bases and at J to 7 bases, leaving 6 bases not matched to a gene. The CDR3 region is CASSMGTGVYQPQHF. CDR3 DNA sequence: TGTGCCAGTAGTATGGGGACAGGGGTATACCAGCCCCAGCATTTT.

This clone was counted between two and nine times. CDR3 loop: CASSVRGLAEGTQYF. The CDR3 DNA is TGTGCCAGCAGCGTCCGCGGACTAGCCGAGGGGACCCAGTACTTC. The V gene is TRBV9, the J gene TRBJ2-5; TRBD2 aligns across 8 bases. The germline V gene has CDR1 SGDLS and CDR2 YYNGEE. The CDR3 totals 15 residues. V trimming: 2 bases; J trimming: 7 bases; junction bases outside the gene matches: 10.

The sample holds a few counts of this clone. The chain uses TRBV9 and TRBJ2-7, with 15 positions matching TRBD2. Trimming took 3 bases from V and 0 from J; bases not matched to a gene: 7. The CDR3 spans 18 residues. Germline values: CDR1 SGDLS, CDR2 YYNGEE. The CDR3 DNA is TGTGCCAGCAGCGCCGACGGGACTAGCGGGGGGAGCTCCTACGAGCAGTACTTC. It specifies CASSADGTSGGSSYEQYF. Using reference TRBV9 and TRBJ2-7 for the parts outside the CDR3, the full variable domain is DSGVTQTPKHLITATGQRVTLRCSPRSGDLSVYWYQQSLDQGLQFLIQYYNGEERAKGNILERFSAQQFPDLHSELNLSSLELGDSALYFCASSADGTSGGSSYEQYFGPGTRLTVT.

The V and J genes are TRBV7-2 and TRBJ2-3; 9 nucleotides line up with TRBD2. In germline, CDR1 is SGHTA, CDR2 FQGNSA. The CDR3 totals 16 residues. The V segment lost 4 bases and the J segment 0 bases; nucleotides outside the gene matches: 5. CDR3 nucleotide sequence: TGTGCCAGCAGCTCGGGGACTAGCTCTAGCACAGATACGCAGTATTTT. This codes for CASSSGTSSSTDTQYF.

This chain links TRBV6-5 with TRBJ1-6; a weak D match, TRBD1 (5 bases). Per germline, CDR1 MNHEY and CDR2 SVGAGI. V was pared by 0 bases and J by 7 bases, with 10 bases between. The CDR3 totals 15 residues. Here the CDR3 reads CASSYSKGRNSPLHF. CDR3 nucleotide sequence: TGTGCCAGCAGTTACTCGAAGGGGCGGAATTCACCCCTCCACTTT.